These 25 T cell receptor beta chains were sequenced from one sample in a study of Graves' ophthalmopathy and Graves' hyperthyroidism (dated by TCRdb to the late 2010s). The data were produced on an Illumina HiSeq 2000. For repertoire sequencing, the TCR beta CDR3 regions were amplified from RNA transcripts. HTBI primers and the Qiagen OneStep RT-PCR kit were used in a first-round RT-PCR, which was followed by a second-round multiplex PCR, size selection and purification. The public reads were quality trimmed at Q25 with fastp and then assembled into clones with MiXCR by TCRdb, keeping productive beta chains. Every distinct CDR3 protein forms one entry, paired with its most common genes and DNA. This sample comprises under 800,000 distinct CDR3 sequences, 22% of them detected only once. Clones ranked in the top ten supply roughly 6.9% of the sample. Source material: peripheral blood. Source of these receptors: a woman younger than 30 with stable Graves' hyperthyroidism. Some clones in this sample may be carry-over from other donors' samples. Donor details come from another sample of the same person, matched by shared clones.

This chain uses TRBV7-2 with TRBJ2-7; D gene uncertain. This CDR3 has 14 residues. The V end was cut by 3 bases, the J end by 2 bases, with 11 bases between. Germline V gives CDR1 SGHTA, CDR2 FQGNSA. CDR3 nucleotide sequence: TGTGCCAGCAGCTTGCCATATTTTACCTACGAGCAGTACTTC. It encodes CASSLPYFTYEQYF.

There are many counts of this clonotype. J is TRBJ1-2 and V is TRBV12-3 or TRBV12-4; weak D call: TRBD1 (5 bases). This CDR3 contains 13 residues. Trimming took 7 bases from V and 6 from J, leaving 15 bases between them. CDR3 DNA: TGTGCCAGCACCTTGGGGCGGGGACATGGCTACACCTTC. It specifies CASTLGRGHGYTF.

This clonotype was counted many times. This CDR3 reads CSVRSAGRSYEQYF. The CDR3 nucleotides are TGCAGCGTTCGAAGTGCAGGGAGAAGCTACGAGCAGTACTTC. The V gene is TRBV29-1, the J gene TRBJ2-7; tentatively, D is TRBD1 or TRBD2 (5 bases each). The V gene lost 5 bases and the J gene lost 3 bases, with 17 bases spanning the gap. The CDR3 extends over 14 amino acids. CDR1 and CDR2 from the germline V gene are SQVTM and ANQGSEA.

The sample holds many counts of this clonotype. This may be a read error, as it is one base from a much larger clone. The chain carries TRBV12-5 and TRBJ1-1; TRBD1 is a possible D gene (5 bases). Germline V gives CDR1 LGHNT, CDR2 FRNRAP. This CDR3 comprises 16 residues. Trimming took 6 bases from V and 1 from J, leaving 18 bases between them. This chain's CDR3 is CASGRTSRGTNTEAFF. CDR3 coding DNA: TGTGCTAGTGGCCGTACATCCCGGGGGACGAACACTGAAGCTTTCTTT.

Ten or more counts support this clonotype. The V and J genes are TRBV6-2 or TRBV6-3 and TRBJ1-2; 8 positions agree with TRBD1. CDR1 and CDR2 from the germline V gene are MNHEY and SVGEGT. Germline trimming cut 6 bases from V and 4 bases from J; bases unmatched to any gene: 19. The CDR3 runs to 18 residues. The CDR3 bases are TGTGCCAGCAGCCTATCGAGGACAGGGAAGCATAGCGGCTATGGCTACACCTTC. Encoded protein: CASSLSRTGKHSGYGYTF.

This clonotype was seen ten or more times. This rearrangement joins TRBV12-3 or TRBV12-4 to TRBJ2-5; 9 nucleotides agree with TRBD1. The CDR3 has 14 residues. The J segment lost 5 bases and the V segment lost 5 bases, leaving 6 bases of the junction unmatched. The CDR3 nucleotides read TGTGCCAGCAGTCCGAGGACAGGGGCTGAGACCCAGTACTTC. Residues: CASSPRTGAETQYF.

The chain is built from TRBV9 and TRBJ2-7; no definite D call. The V end was cut by 0 bases, the J end by 7 bases, with 11 bases between. CDR1 and CDR2 (germline): SGDLS, YYNGEE. The CDR3 is 13 amino acids. This CDR3 is CASSVGLAREQYF. In DNA form, the CDR3 reads TGTGCCAGCAGCGTAGGGTTAGCCCGGGAGCAGTACTTC. The variable domain in full, with the rest retrieved from reference TRBV9 and TRBJ2-7, is DSGVTQTPKHLITATGQRVTLRCSPRSGDLSVYWYQQSLDQGLQFLIQYYNGEERAKGNILERFSAQQFPDLHSELNLSSLELGDSALYFCASSVGLAREQYFGPGTRLTVT.

The rearrangement joins TRBV2 to TRBJ1-1, with TRBD1 as a possible D gene (6 bases). The CDR3 has 16 amino acids. Germline CDR1 and CDR2: SNHLY and FYNNEI. Trimming removed 5 bases at V and 1 base at J, with 17 bases between. The chain's CDR3 is CASSFPPGGQNTEAFF. The CDR3 DNA reads TGTGCCAGCAGTTTCCCCCCGGGGGGACAGAACACTGAAGCTTTCTTT. Using reference TRBV2 and TRBJ1-1 for the parts outside the CDR3, the full variable domain is EPEVTQTPSHQVTQMGQEVILRCVPISNHLYFYWYRQILGQKVEFLVSFYNNEISEKSEIFDDQFSVERPDGSNFTLKIRSTKLEDSAMYFCASSFPPGGQNTEAFFGQGTRLTVV.

About this clonotype: This may come from a read error, since a much larger clone is one base off. The rearrangement joins TRBV12-3 or TRBV12-4 to TRBJ1-6; 7 bases map to TRBD1. With 10 bases clipped from V and 4 bases from J, the junction kept 7 bases outside the gene matches. The CDR3 contains 14 residues. The CDR3 sequence: CANGDSGYNSPLHF. The CDR3, as DNA: TGTGCCAACGGGGACAGTGGTTATAATTCACCCCTCCACTTT.

This clonotype was seen many times. The chain combines TRBV5-1 with TRBJ1-1; no firm D call. This CDR3 is built from 13 residues. The V end lost 1 base, the J end lost 10 bases, and 14 bases lay between the germline ends. CDR1 and CDR2 (germline): SGHRS, YFSETQ. CDR3 in amino acids: CASSLTVFSGAFF. Written as DNA, the CDR3 is TGCGCCAGCAGCTTGACAGTCTTCTCAGGAGCTTTCTTT.

This clonotype showed up just a few times. The CDR3 DNA is TGTGCCTGGAGTCCTGATTTTGGGAACACTGAAGCTTTCTTT. It yields the protein CAWSPDFGNTEAFF. The V gene is TRBV30, the J gene TRBJ1-1; D is uncertain. The V end was cut by 2 bases, the J end by 1 base, with 11 bases between. The CDR3 spans 14 residues. The germline V gene has CDR1 GTSNPN and CDR2 SVGIG (reference sequence).

The chain couples TRBV6-1 to TRBJ1-5; D is undetermined. Germline V gene data show CDR1 as MNHNS and CDR2 as SASEGT. With 7 bases removed from V and 0 bases from J, the gap between germline ends came to 13 bases. There are 15 residues in the CDR3. This chain's CDR3 is CASTSDPYSNQPQHF. The CDR3 coding sequence is TGTGCCAGCACCTCGGACCCATATAGCAATCAGCCCCAGCATTTT.

About this clonotype: A much bigger clone sits one base away, suggesting this may be a read error. The chain combines TRBV20-1 with TRBJ1-1; D gene unclear. The germline CDR1 and CDR2 sequences are DFQATT and SNEGSKA (reference sequence). The CDR3 length is 12 residues. The CDR3 loop reads CSIKQQDTEAVF. The CDR3 DNA follows: TGCAGCATCAAACAGCAAGACACTGAAGCTGTCTTT.

The CDR3 here is CASSEFMGRNTEAFF. The CDR3 nucleotides are TGTGCCAGCAGTGAATTTATGGGGAGGAACACTGAAGCTTTCTTT. The chain recombines TRBV2 with TRBJ1-1; D unresolved. The CDR3 consists of 15 residues. The germline gives CDR1 SNHLY, CDR2 FYNNEI. Trimming removed 2 bases at V and 1 base at J, with 11 bases between.

The chain employs TRBV19 and TRBJ1-2; 7 nucleotides match TRBD1. Germline values: CDR1 LNHDA, CDR2 SQIVND (reference sequence). The CDR3 has 11 residues. Trimming at V came to 11 bases and at J to 4 bases, leaving 4 bases not matched to a gene. The CDR3 coding sequence is TGTGCCGGGAGGACAGGCTATGGCTACACCTTC. Translated: CAGRTGYGYTF. The full variable domain, rest sourced from reference TRBV19 and TRBJ1-2, is DGGITQSPKYLFRKEGQNVTLSCEQNLNHDAMYWYRQDPGQGLRLIYYSQIVNDFQKGDIAEGYSVSREKKESFPLTVTSAQKNPTAFYLCAGRTGYGYTFGSGTRLTVV.

In its sample, this clonotype was seen many times. The J gene is TRBJ1-2, the V gene TRBV6-5; D is undetermined. This CDR3 is built from 14 residues. V shed 0 bases and J shed 3 bases, with 8 bases lying between them. The germline V gene has CDR1 MNHEY and CDR2 SVGAGI. The CDR3 DNA is TGTGCCAGCAGTTACTCAGGATCCGACTATGGCTACACCTTC. Translation gives CASSYSGSDYGYTF.

A single count supports this clonotype. The V call is TRBV9, the J call TRBJ1-1, with D unclear. Trimming stripped 7 bases from V and 1 base from J, with 8 bases between. Germline V gives CDR1 SGDLS, CDR2 YYNGEE. The CDR3 has 12 amino acids. The CDR3 coding sequence is TGTGCCAGCGGGCAGGAGAACACTGAAGCTTTCTTT. Translated, it gives CASGQENTEAFF.

This clonotype was detected many times. The chain has TRBV12-3 or TRBV12-4 and TRBJ2-7; no firm D call. The CDR3 loop spans 13 amino acids. Trimming removed 6 bases from V and 0 bases from J, with 9 bases in between. The CDR3 region is CASSTLSSYEQYF. The CDR3 DNA follows: TGTGCCAGCAGCACTCTGAGCTCCTACGAGCAGTACTTC.

In its sample, this clonotype was seen many times. The chain combines TRBV30 with TRBJ1-1; possible D gene TRBD1, 5 bases. Germline CDR1 is GTSNPN and CDR2 is SVGIG (reference sequence). The V and J ends lost 2 bases and 10 bases respectively, with 11 bases between them. The length of the CDR3 is 11 residues. The DNA for the CDR3 is TGTGCCTGGAGTCTTCGGGGGGGAGCTTTCTTT. Residues: CAWSLRGGAFF.

This clonotype was seen a few times. The chain uses TRBV19 and TRBJ1-5; D is unclear. This CDR3 region has 14 residues. Germline assignment: CDR1 LNHDA and CDR2 SQIVND (reference sequence). Between the trimmed V and J ends, which lost 3 bases and 3 bases, there was a span of 9 bases. The CDR3 reads CASSIVGINQPQHF. CDR3 DNA sequence: TGTGCCAGTAGTATTGTAGGAATCAATCAGCCCCAGCATTTT.

The V and J genes are TRBV18 and TRBJ2-7; TRBD2 matches at 11 bases. V trimming: 3 bases; J trimming: 0 bases; junction bases outside the gene matches: 4. Germline V gives CDR1 KGHSH, CDR2 LQKENI. The CDR3 spans 16 residues. The CDR3: CASSPMTSGDSYEQYF. The CDR3 DNA reads as TGTGCCAGCTCACCTATGACTAGCGGGGACTCCTACGAGCAGTACTTC.

This clonotype was seen repeatedly, ten times or more. The chain employs TRBV20-1 and TRBJ1-1; possible D gene TRBD1, 5 bases. The length of the CDR3 is 15 residues. Trimming pared 3 bases from V and 3 bases from J, leaving 17 bases between. CDR1 is DFQATT and CDR2 is SNEGSKA in the germline V gene (reference sequence). CDR3 in DNA: TGCAGTGCTAGTGAAAGGACTGGGGGGTACACTGAAGCTTTCTTT. Translated, it gives CSASERTGGYTEAFF.

This clonotype was seen ten or more times. The chain has TRBV28 and TRBJ2-7; TRBD1 might be the D (6 bases). Trimming removed 6 bases at V and 5 bases at J, with 20 bases between. Germline CDR1 MDHEN, CDR2 SYDVKM. The CDR3 totals 15 residues. CDR3 DNA: TGTGCCAGCAGCCTCCCCGCGGCAGGGGACGACGAGCAGTACTTC. Protein sequence: CASSLPAAGDDEQYF.

J is TRBJ2-7 and V is TRBV29-1, with D possibly TRBD1 on 5 matching bases. V lost 2 bases and J 2 bases, leaving 13 bases between the germline ends. This CDR3 has 14 amino acids. The germline V gene encodes CDR1 SQVTM and CDR2 ANQGSEA. The CDR3 reads CSVELRQTPYEQYF. In nucleotides, the CDR3 is TGCAGCGTTGAACTCCGACAGACCCCCTACGAGCAGTACTTC.

This clonotype has a handful of counts. V is TRBV3-1 and J is TRBJ2-5; D is unclear. The CDR3 runs to 14 residues. Germline V gene sequence: CDR1 LGHDT, CDR2 YNNKEL (reference sequence). The ends were cut back, 4 bases at V and 2 bases at J, with 11 bases in the middle. CDR3 coding DNA: TGTGCCAGCAGCCGGACCGACGGACAAGAGACCCAGTACTTC. Amino acids: CASSRTDGQETQYF.